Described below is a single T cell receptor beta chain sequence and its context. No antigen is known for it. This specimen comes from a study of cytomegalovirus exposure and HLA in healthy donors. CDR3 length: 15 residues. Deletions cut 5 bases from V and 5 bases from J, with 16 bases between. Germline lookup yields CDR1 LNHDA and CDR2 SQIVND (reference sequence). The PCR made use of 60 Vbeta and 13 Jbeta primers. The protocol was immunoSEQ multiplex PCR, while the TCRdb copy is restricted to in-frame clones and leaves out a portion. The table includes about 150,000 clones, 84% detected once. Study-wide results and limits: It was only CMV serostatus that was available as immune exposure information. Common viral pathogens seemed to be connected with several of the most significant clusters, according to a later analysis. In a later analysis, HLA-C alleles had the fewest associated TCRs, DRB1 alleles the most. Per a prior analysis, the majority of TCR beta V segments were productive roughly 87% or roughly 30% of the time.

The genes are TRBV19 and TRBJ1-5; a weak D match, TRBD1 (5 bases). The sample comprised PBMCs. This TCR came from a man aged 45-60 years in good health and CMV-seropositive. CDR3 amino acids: CASSLRGLPDQPQHF. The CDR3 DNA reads TGTGCCAGTAGTCTTCGGGGACTCCCCGATCAGCCCCAGCATTTT.